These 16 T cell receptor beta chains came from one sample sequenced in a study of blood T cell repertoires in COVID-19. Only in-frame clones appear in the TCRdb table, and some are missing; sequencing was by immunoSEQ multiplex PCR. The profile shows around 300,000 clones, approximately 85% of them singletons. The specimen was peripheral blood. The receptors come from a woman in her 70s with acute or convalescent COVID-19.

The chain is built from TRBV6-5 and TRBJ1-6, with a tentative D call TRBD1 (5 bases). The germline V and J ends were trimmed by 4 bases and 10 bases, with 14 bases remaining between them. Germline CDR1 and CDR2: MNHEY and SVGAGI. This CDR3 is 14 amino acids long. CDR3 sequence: CASSSRVSGSPLHF. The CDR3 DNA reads TGTGCCAGCAGTTCCAGGGTTAGCGGATCACCCCTCCACTTT.

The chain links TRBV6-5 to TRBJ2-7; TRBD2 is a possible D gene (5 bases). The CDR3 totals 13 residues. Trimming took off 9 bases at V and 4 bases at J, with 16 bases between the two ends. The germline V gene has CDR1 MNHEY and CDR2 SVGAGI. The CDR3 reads CASTPGYSYEQYF. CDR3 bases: TGTGCCAGTACCCCGGGATACAGTTACGAGCAGTACTTC.

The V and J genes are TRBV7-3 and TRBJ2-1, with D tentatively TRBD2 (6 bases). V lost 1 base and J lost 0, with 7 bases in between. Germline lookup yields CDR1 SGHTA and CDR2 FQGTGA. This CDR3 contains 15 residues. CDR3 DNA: TGTGCCAGCAGCTTAATGCGGGGCTCCTACAATGAGCAGTTCTTC. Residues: CASSLMRGSYNEQFF.

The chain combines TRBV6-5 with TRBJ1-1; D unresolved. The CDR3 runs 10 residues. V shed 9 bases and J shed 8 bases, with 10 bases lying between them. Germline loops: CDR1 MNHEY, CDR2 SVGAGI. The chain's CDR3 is CASPPGEAFF. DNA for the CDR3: TGTGCCAGTCCTCCCGGGGAAGCTTTCTTT.

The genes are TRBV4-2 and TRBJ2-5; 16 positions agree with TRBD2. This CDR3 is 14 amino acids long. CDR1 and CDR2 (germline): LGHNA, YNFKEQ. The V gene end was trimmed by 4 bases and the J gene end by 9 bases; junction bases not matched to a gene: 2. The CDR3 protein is CASSPGTSGRAQYF. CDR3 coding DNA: TGTGCCAGCAGCCCCGGGACTAGCGGGAGGGCCCAGTACTTC.

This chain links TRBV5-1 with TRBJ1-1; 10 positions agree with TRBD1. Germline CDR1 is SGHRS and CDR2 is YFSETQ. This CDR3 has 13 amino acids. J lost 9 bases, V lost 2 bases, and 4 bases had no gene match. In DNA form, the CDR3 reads TGCGCCAGCAGCTTTGGGACAGGGGATAAAGCTTTCTTT. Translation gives CASSFGTGDKAFF.

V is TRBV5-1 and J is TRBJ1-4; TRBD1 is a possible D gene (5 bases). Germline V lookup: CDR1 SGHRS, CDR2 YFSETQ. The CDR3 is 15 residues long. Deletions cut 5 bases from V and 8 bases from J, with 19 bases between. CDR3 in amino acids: CASSPSDSSNEKLFF. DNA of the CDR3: TGCGCCAGCAGTCCCAGCGACAGCAGTAACGAAAAACTGTTTTTT.

CDR3 loop: CASSRETGPRTFF. DNA of the CDR3: TGCGCCAGCAGCCGGGAGACAGGGCCGAGGACTTTCTTT. This chain links TRBV5-1 with TRBJ1-1; TRBD1 matches 7 bases. The CDR3 is made up of 13 amino acids. Trimming took 4 bases from V and 12 from J; bases not matched to a gene: 12. The germline V gene has CDR1 SGHRS and CDR2 YFSETQ.

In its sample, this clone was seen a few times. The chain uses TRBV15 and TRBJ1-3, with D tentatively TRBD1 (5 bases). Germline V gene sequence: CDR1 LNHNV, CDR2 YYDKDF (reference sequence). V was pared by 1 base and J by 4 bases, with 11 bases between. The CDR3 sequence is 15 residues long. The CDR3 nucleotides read TGTGCCACCAGCAGAGCAGGGTACGTCGGAAACACCATATATTTT. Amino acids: CATSRAGYVGNTIYF.

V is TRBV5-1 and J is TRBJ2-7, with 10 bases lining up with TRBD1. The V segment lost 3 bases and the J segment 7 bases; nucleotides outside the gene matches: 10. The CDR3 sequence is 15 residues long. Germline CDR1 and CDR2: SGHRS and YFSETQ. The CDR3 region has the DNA TGCGCCAGCAGCTCGCGTGGGACAGGGGATCTGGAGCAGTACTTC. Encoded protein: CASSSRGTGDLEQYF.

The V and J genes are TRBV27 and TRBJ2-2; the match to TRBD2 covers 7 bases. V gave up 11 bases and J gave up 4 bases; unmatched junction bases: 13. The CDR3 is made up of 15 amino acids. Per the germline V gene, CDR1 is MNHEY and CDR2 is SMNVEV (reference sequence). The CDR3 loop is CASSPGGVGTGELFF. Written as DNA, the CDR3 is TGTGCCTCCTCCCCTGGGGGGGTGGGCACCGGGGAGCTGTTTTTT.

The CDR3 region is CASSRREFGELFF. CDR3 bases: TGTGCCAGCAGCCGCAGGGAATTTGGGGAGCTGTTTTTT. This chain joins TRBV7-6 and TRBJ2-2, with a possible D match to TRBD1 (5 bases). CDR3 length: 13 residues. The germline V gene encodes CDR1 SGHVS and CDR2 FNYEAQ. Trimming took off 5 bases at V and 8 bases at J, with 12 bases between the two ends. Looking up the rest from reference TRBV7-6 and TRBJ2-2 gives the full variable domain: GAGVSQSPRYKVTKRGQDVALRCDPISGHVSLYWYRQALGQGPEFLTYFNYEAQQDKSGLPNDRFSAERPEGSISTLTIQRTEQRDSAMYRCASSRREFGELFFGEGSRLTVL.

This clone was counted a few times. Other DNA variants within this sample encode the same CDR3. CDR3 protein: CASSRRTGSTDTQYF. The CDR3 DNA reads TGTGCCAGCAGCCGACGGACTGGCAGCACAGATACGCAGTATTTT. The chain combines TRBV11-3 with TRBJ2-3; D might be TRBD2 (5 bases). The CDR3 totals 15 residues. Trimming cost V 5 bases and J 0 bases, with 12 bases left between them. Germline V gives CDR1 SGHNT, CDR2 YENEEA.

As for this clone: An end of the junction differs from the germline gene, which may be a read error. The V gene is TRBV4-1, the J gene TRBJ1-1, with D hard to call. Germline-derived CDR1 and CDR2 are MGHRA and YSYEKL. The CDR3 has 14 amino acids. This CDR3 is CASTQRWRDTEAFF. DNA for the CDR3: TGCGCCAGCACCCAACGGTGGAGGGACACTGAAGCTTTCTTT.

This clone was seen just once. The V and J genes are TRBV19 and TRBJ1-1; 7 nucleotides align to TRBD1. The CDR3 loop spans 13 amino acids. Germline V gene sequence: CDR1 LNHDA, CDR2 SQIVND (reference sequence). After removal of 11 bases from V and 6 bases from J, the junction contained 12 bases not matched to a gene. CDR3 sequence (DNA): TGTGCCTCTAAGGGGGCGTGGGACCCTGAAGCTTTCTTT. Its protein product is CASKGAWDPEAFF.

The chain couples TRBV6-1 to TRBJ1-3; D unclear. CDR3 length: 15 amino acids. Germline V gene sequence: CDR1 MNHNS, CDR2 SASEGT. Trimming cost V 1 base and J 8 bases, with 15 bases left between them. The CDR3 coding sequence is TGTGCCAGCAGTGAAGAAATGGGAGCGGCGGACACCATATATTTT. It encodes CASSEEMGAADTIYF.